This TCR beta chain was retrieved from a study of blood T cell repertoires in COVID-19. Study summary: Researchers got acute and convalescent COVID-19 samples from the United States, Italy and Spain.

In germline, CDR1 is MNHNY, CDR2 SVGAGI (reference sequence). The CDR3 runs 15 residues. V gave up 7 bases and J gave up 3 bases, with 15 bases separating them. The count of this clone is one. Only in-frame clones appear in the TCRdb table, and some are missing; sequencing was by immunoSEQ multiplex PCR. The sample consists of under 150,000 clones, around 80% of them appearing once. The chain employs TRBV6-6 and TRBJ1-4; D is perhaps TRBD1 (6 bases). The receptor was derived from a woman older than 75 in a cohort sampled during active or convalescent COVID-19. The sequenced sample was peripheral blood. This CDR3 is CASIWGRSPNEKLFF. In nucleotides, the CDR3 is TGTGCCAGCATTTGGGGGCGTTCACCTAATGAAAAACTGTTTTTT.